This T cell receptor beta chain was observed in a study of cytomegalovirus exposure and HLA in healthy donors. Study-wide background: The Caucasian-associated ancestry cluster held over 65% of a few hundred genotyped donors. General study results and limits: Across all donors, roughly uniform sequencing depth was an assumption of the presence/absence analyses. Using the classifier, cytomegalovirus status was reportedly diagnosed with high specificity and sensitivity.

The ends lost 6 bases at V and 6 bases at J; junction bases unmatched: 3. CDR3 size: 13 residues. CDR1 and CDR2 from the germline V gene are MNHNS and SASEGT. Primers: 60 Vbeta forward and 13 Jbeta reverse. Original methodology: Later, tens of millions of unique TCR beta chains were counted in an analysis, and roughly 10 million of them were shared. TCRdb's copy holds only in-frame clones and misses some; the assay was immunoSEQ multiplex PCR. The DNA was the basis for D and trimming; V, J and clone size are from that table. Of 150,000 to 200,000 clones in the sample, approximately 81% are singletons; the top ten hold less than 2.5%. To note about this clone: Its antigen remains unidentified.

Sequencing was carried out using PBMCs. The chain couples TRBV6-1 to TRBJ2-1; 9 positions agree with TRBD1. The TCR was taken from a man aged 18 to 35 in good health and CMV-seropositive. The CDR3 here is CASRQTGGNEQFF. Here the CDR3 DNA reads TGTGCCAGCAGACAGACAGGGGGCAATGAGCAGTTCTTC.